These 5 T cell receptor beta chains came from one sample sequenced in a study of blood T cell repertoires in COVID-19. Method: immunoSEQ multiplex PCR; TCRdb's copy keeps in-frame clones and lacks some. Counted here are 200,000 to 250,000 clones, approximately 88% occurring once; the ten biggest clones make up about 6%. Specimen: peripheral blood. These receptors all come from a man between 60 and 70 years old who had recovered from COVID-19.

The chain joins TRBV5-1 to TRBJ2-5; 10 bases line up with TRBD2. The CDR3 loop spans 15 amino acids. Trimming took 5 bases from V and 4 from J; bases not matched to a gene: 8. Germline CDR1 is SGHRS and CDR2 is YFSETQ. CDR3 sequence: CASSPTSGVLETQYF. The CDR3 DNA sequence: TGCGCCAGCAGTCCAACTAGCGGGGTATTAGAGACCCAGTACTTC. Variable domain in full (rest from reference TRBV5-1 and TRBJ2-5): KAGVTQTPRYLIKTRGQQVTLSCSPISGHRSVSWYQQTPGQGLQFLFEYFSETQRNKGNFPGRFSGRQFSNSRSEMNVSTLELGDSALYLCASSPTSGVLETQYFGPGTRLLVL.

V and J are TRBV5-6 and TRBJ2-7, with TRBD1 matching over 9 bases. V trimming: 1 base; J trimming: 1 base; junction bases outside the gene matches: 6. The germline CDR1 and CDR2 sequences are SGHDT and YYEEEE. This CDR3 comprises 16 residues. CDR3: CASSLHLTGGSYEQYF. In DNA, the CDR3 is TGTGCCAGCAGCTTGCATCTGACAGGGGGATCCTACGAGCAGTACTTC.

The J gene is TRBJ1-2, the V gene TRBV12-3 or TRBV12-4, with unresolved D. This CDR3 comprises 13 residues. Trimming cost V 6 bases and J 4 bases, with 12 bases left between them. CDR3 sequence (DNA): TGTGCCAGCAGCGCACAGAGAGCCTATGGCTACACCTTC. As protein: CASSAQRAYGYTF.

This chain's CDR3 is CASSLRQPVLSGANVLTF. The CDR3, as DNA: TGTGCCAGCAGCTTAAGACAACCGGTCCTCTCTGGGGCCAACGTCCTGACTTTC. The rearrangement uses TRBV13 and TRBJ2-6; D gene unclear. The germline gives CDR1 PRHDT, CDR2 FYEKMQ (reference sequence). This CDR3 has 18 residues. V shed 2 bases and J shed 0 bases, with 14 bases lying between them.

In its sample, this clone was seen once. The genes are TRBV19 and TRBJ1-5, with TRBD1 matching 8 bases. CDR1 is LNHDA and CDR2 is SQIVND in the germline V gene (reference sequence). This CDR3 is 16 amino acids long. Unmatched junction bases numbered 9, after V lost 5 bases and J lost 3 bases. The CDR3 bases are TGTGCCAGTAGTGCGTCGACAGGGGTCGTCAATCAGCCCCAGCATTTT. It encodes CASSASTGVVNQPQHF.